One sample yielded the 27 T cell receptor beta chains listed below, sequenced in a study of response to subunit inactivated influenza vaccine. TCRdb re-analysed the RT-PCR reads in MiXCR, keeping a single row per CDR3 protein. The sample has roughly 290,000 distinct CDR3 sequences; less than 25% are singletons. Sequencing was performed on PBMCs from blood, taken 21 months after vaccination. All receptors derive from a man between 50 and 75 years old who received an inactivated influenza vaccine.

This clonotype has more than one count but fewer than ten. This chain connects TRBV7-2 to TRBJ2-5, with 9 bases that match TRBD1. The CDR3 sequence is 15 residues long. The ends lost 6 bases at V and 2 bases at J; junction bases unmatched: 7. Per the germline V gene, CDR1 is SGHTA and CDR2 is FQGNSA. This CDR3 is CASRPDRGGQETQYF. CDR3 DNA sequence: TGTGCCAGCAGACCCGACAGGGGGGGACAAGAGACCCAGTACTTC. The complete variable domain, with remaining parts taken from reference TRBV7-2 and TRBJ2-5, reads GAGVSQSPSNKVTEKGKDVELRCDPISGHTALYWYRQSLGQGLEFLIYFQGNSAPDKSGLPSDRFSAERTGGSVSTLTIQRTQQEDSAVYLCASRPDRGGQETQYFGPGTRLLVL.

The chain employs TRBV28 and TRBJ2-3, with 10 positions matching TRBD1. The germline V gene encodes CDR1 MDHEN and CDR2 SYDVKM. V was clipped by 5 bases and J by 6 bases; unmatched bases: 8. This CDR3 is built from 15 residues. As DNA, the CDR3 is TGTGCCAGCAGTACTGGGGGACAGGGGCCGGATACGCAGTATTTT. This sequence encodes CASSTGGQGPDTQYF.

This clonotype came up many times. This chain links TRBV6-1 with TRBJ1-1; D gene unclear. This CDR3 is built from 15 residues. The germline V and J ends were trimmed by 3 bases and 2 bases, with 13 bases remaining between them. CDR1 MNHNS and CDR2 SASEGT come from the germline V gene. The CDR3 bases are TGTGCCAGCAGTGATCTGGAGCTCCCCAACACTGAAGCTTTCTTT. Amino acids: CASSDLELPNTEAFF.

This rearrangement joins TRBV20-1 to TRBJ1-4; D unresolved. Germline V gene data show CDR1 as DFQATT and CDR2 as SNEGSKA (reference sequence). The V gene lost 0 bases and the J gene lost 7 bases, with 15 bases spanning the gap. There are 15 residues in the CDR3. CDR3 DNA: TGCAGTGCTAGAGATCGGCCCCTAGGCGGTGAAAAACTGTTTTTT. Translating gives CSARDRPLGGEKLFF.

This clonotype has a handful of counts. CDR3 loop: CASSFSGRWSDTQYF. The CDR3 DNA reads TGTGCCAGCAGCTTCAGCGGGAGGTGGTCAGATACGCAGTATTTT. The rearrangement joins TRBV7-6 to TRBJ2-3, with 9 bases identical to TRBD2. The trim removed 3 bases at V and 4 bases at J, leaving 5 bases unmatched. The length of the CDR3 is 15 residues. Germline V gene data show CDR1 as SGHVS and CDR2 as FNYEAQ.

This sequence joins TRBV6-1 and TRBJ2-5, with 7 bases identical to TRBD2. Per the germline V gene, CDR1 is MNHNS and CDR2 is SASEGT. Trimming at V came to 2 bases and at J to 2 bases, leaving 8 bases not matched to a gene. The CDR3 consists of 16 residues. The CDR3 is CASSEMGGVRQETQYF. The CDR3 nucleotides are TGTGCCAGCAGTGAAATGGGGGGGGTGCGGCAAGAGACCCAGTACTTC.

The chain combines TRBV20-1 with TRBJ1-5; the D is unclear. Germline CDR1 DFQATT, CDR2 SNEGSKA (reference sequence). The CDR3 extends over 15 amino acids. Trimming shortened V by 4 bases and J by 7 bases, and 20 bases separated the two germline ends. The CDR3 DNA is TGCAGTGCTATTCGACGGACGAACACAGTACAGCCCCAGCATTTT. It is translated as CSAIRRTNTVQPQHF.

This clonotype was seen more than once but under ten times. This CDR3 reads CASSQDRSDTQYF. The CDR3, as DNA: TGCGCCAGCAGCCAAGACAGGTCAGATACGCAGTATTTT. The rearrangement uses TRBV4-3 and TRBJ2-3; no clear D gene. Germline assignment: CDR1 LGHNA and CDR2 YSLEER. This CDR3 is built from 13 residues. V lost 0 bases and J 4 bases, leaving 5 bases between the germline ends.

This clonotype was counted a few times. The chain carries TRBV6-1 and TRBJ1-1; 7 bases are shared with TRBD1. The germline V gene has CDR1 MNHNS and CDR2 SASEGT. V lost 5 bases, J lost 0 bases, and 6 bases stayed unmatched. The CDR3 consists of 15 residues. CDR3 region: CASSTGTVMNTEAFF. CDR3 sequence (DNA): TGTGCCAGCAGTACGGGGACAGTCATGAACACTGAAGCTTTCTTT.

This clonotype was picked up a small number of times. This chain links TRBV5-6 with TRBJ2-5, with D possibly TRBD2 on 5 matching bases. Looked up from germline, CDR1 is SGHDT and CDR2 is YYEEEE. The CDR3 extends over 16 amino acids. V shed 4 bases and J shed 2 bases, with 18 bases lying between them. CDR3 loop: CASSPLYMGSQETQYF. DNA of the CDR3: TGTGCCAGCAGCCCGCTATATATGGGGAGTCAAGAGACCCAGTACTTC.

V usage is TRBV12-3 or TRBV12-4 and J usage is TRBJ2-3; 7 bases fit TRBD1. Trimming removed 0 bases from V and 0 bases from J; junction bases left unmatched: 3. There are 16 residues in the CDR3. The DNA of the CDR3 is TGTGCCAGCAGTTTAGCAGGGACAGCTAGCACAGATACGCAGTATTTT. Its protein product is CASSLAGTASTDTQYF.

The chain recombines TRBV7-3 with TRBJ2-1; 13 bases agree with TRBD2. V was clipped by 1 base and J by 7 bases; unmatched bases: 10. Germline V lookup: CDR1 SGHTA, CDR2 FQGTGA. This CDR3 is built from 18 residues. The CDR3: CASSLILAGGSPLNEQFF. In DNA, the CDR3 is TGTGCCAGCAGCTTAATACTAGCGGGAGGGTCCCCCCTAAATGAGCAGTTCTTC.

This clonotype appeared once. This chain uses TRBV20-1 with TRBJ2-7; 11 bases agree with TRBD2. V lost 5 bases and J lost 2; bases outside the gene matches: 5. Per the germline V gene, CDR1 is DFQATT and CDR2 is SNEGSKA (reference sequence). The CDR3 has 14 residues. The CDR3 region is CSAPSGLAAYEQYF. CDR3 nucleotide sequence: TGCAGTGCTCCCTCGGGACTAGCGGCCTACGAGCAGTACTTC.

Notes on this clonotype: Germline is not matched at one junction end, which may reflect a read error. V usage is TRBV5-8 and J usage is TRBJ1-6; 9 bases agree with TRBD1. Germline-derived CDR1 and CDR2 are SGHTS and YDEGEE. The CDR3 is made up of 16 amino acids. CDR3 sequence: CASSLRDRVNNSPVHF. The CDR3 DNA sequence: TGTGCCAGCAGCCTTCGGGACAGGGTGAATAATTCACCCGTCCACTTT.

V gene TRBV30 combines with J gene TRBJ1-1, with TRBD1 as a possible D gene (6 bases). The V gene lost 3 bases and the J gene lost 1 base, with 9 bases spanning the gap. This CDR3 is 13 amino acids long. The germline gives CDR1 GTSNPN, CDR2 SVGIG (reference sequence). DNA of the CDR3: TGTGCCTGGAGGGGACAAGGGAACACTGAAGCTTTCTTT. Its translation: CAWRGQGNTEAFF. The full variable domain, with the rest looked up from reference TRBV30 and TRBJ1-1, is SQTIHQWPATLVQPVGSPLSLECTVEGTSNPNLYWYRQAAGRGLQLLFYSVGIGQISSEVPQNLSASRPQDRQFILSSKKLLLSDSGFYLCAWRGQGNTEAFFGQGTRLTVV.

This chain links TRBV7-9 with TRBJ2-5, with a weak D call TRBD2 (5 bases). V was clipped by 3 bases and J by 0 bases, with 17 bases between them. Germline assignment: CDR1 SEHNR and CDR2 FQNEAQ (reference sequence). The CDR3 extends over 17 amino acids. The CDR3 reads CASSLGGFWEYQETQYF. The CDR3 DNA sequence: TGTGCCAGCAGCTTGGGCGGCTTTTGGGAGTACCAAGAGACCCAGTACTTC.

This clonotype was found a few times. CDR3 amino acids: CASSSPVVAGGQRDNEQFF. The DNA for the CDR3 is TGTGCCAGCAGTTCCCCGGTCGTGGCGGGAGGACAACGAGACAATGAGCAGTTCTTC. The chain employs TRBV28 and TRBJ2-1, with 8 nucleotides matching TRBD2. The CDR3 has 19 residues. Germline CDR1 MDHEN, CDR2 SYDVKM. V lost 4 bases to trimming and J lost 5 bases; unmatched junction nucleotides: 19. The full variable domain, with the rest looked up from reference TRBV28 and TRBJ2-1, is DVKVTQSSRYLVKRTGEKVFLECVQDMDHENMFWYRQDPGLGLRLIYFSYDVKMKEKGDIPEGYSVSREKKERFSLILESASTNQTSMYLCASSSPVVAGGQRDNEQFFGPGTRLTVL.

There are a few counts of this clonotype. V is TRBV11-2 and J is TRBJ2-3; D not certain. V was pared by 4 bases and J by 2 bases, with 22 bases between. The germline gives CDR1 SGHAT, CDR2 FQNNGV. CDR3 length: 18 residues. The CDR3, as DNA: TGTGCCAGCAGCTCGATCACAACTGATTCGACCATCACAGATACGCAGTATTTT. It yields the protein CASSSITTDSTITDTQYF.

DNA for the CDR3: TGTGCCAGCAGGAAGACAGGGTCGGACTATGGCTACACCTTC. Translated: CASRKTGSDYGYTF. The V gene is TRBV2, the J gene TRBJ1-2; 7 bases fit TRBD1. The CDR3 is 14 residues long. Germline V CDR1 and CDR2: SNHLY, FYNNEI. V lost 6 bases to trimming and J lost 3 bases; unmatched junction nucleotides: 7.

J is TRBJ2-1 and V is TRBV5-1; 15 bases map to TRBD2. With 4 bases clipped from V and 0 bases from J, the junction kept 8 bases outside the gene matches. This CDR3 comprises 19 residues. CDR1 and CDR2 (germline): SGHRS, YFSETQ. CDR3 in DNA: TGCGCCAGCAGCCAGGGACTAGCGGGGGGCCTGAGCTCCTACAATGAGCAGTTCTTC. Its protein product is CASSQGLAGGLSSYNEQFF.

This clonotype appeared a few times. The V call is TRBV6-5, the J call TRBJ2-5; possibly TRBD2 for D (6 bases). This CDR3 contains 16 residues. Trimming pared 4 bases from V and 7 bases from J, leaving 22 bases between. Germline V lookup: CDR1 MNHEY, CDR2 SVGAGI. CDR3 loop: CASSSGGTGVFRTQYF. CDR3 bases: TGTGCCAGCAGTTCCGGCGGGACTGGAGTCTTCCGGACCCAGTACTTC.

The chain carries TRBV12-3 or TRBV12-4 and TRBJ1-2; D unresolved. Trimming shortened V by 6 bases and J by 2 bases, and 16 bases separated the two germline ends. The CDR3 sequence is 15 residues long. CDR3 in amino acids: CASSPGPRRNYGYTF. CDR3 sequence (DNA): TGTGCCAGCAGCCCTGGGCCAAGAAGGAACTATGGCTACACCTTC.

The DNA of the CDR3 is TGTGCCAGCAGTGAAGCGGGAAGGGTCACTGAAGCTTTCTTT. This gives the protein CASSEAGRVTEAFF. The gene calls are TRBV2 and TRBJ1-1; D gene unclear. Germline CDR1 reads SNHLY; CDR2 reads FYNNEI. The ends were cut back, 0 bases at V and 4 bases at J, with 9 bases in the middle. This CDR3 contains 14 residues.

This clonotype was observed a handful of times. This CDR3 is CASTPDWDSPLHF. Here the CDR3 DNA reads TGTGCCAGCACCCCGGACTGGGACTCACCCCTCCACTTT. The chain uses TRBV28 and TRBJ1-6; D may be TRBD1 (5 bases). V lost 7 bases, J lost 10 bases, and 14 bases lay in between. The CDR3 runs 13 residues. Germline-derived CDR1 and CDR2 are MDHEN and SYDVKM.

This clonotype was detected ten times or more. The chain couples TRBV29-1 to TRBJ2-2; 12 bases match TRBD2. Losses at the gene ends were 0 bases for V and 2 bases for J; bases not matched to a gene: 10. CDR1 and CDR2 (germline): SQVTM, ANQGSEA. This CDR3 comprises 19 residues. The CDR3 spells CSVEEKPTSGRRNTGELFF. In DNA, the CDR3 is TGCAGCGTTGAAGAGAAACCCACTAGCGGGAGGCGCAACACCGGGGAGCTGTTTTTT.

The chain employs TRBV5-1 and TRBJ1-2; 8 bases are a match to TRBD1. CDR3 size: 16 residues. J lost 7 bases, V lost 7 bases, and 18 bases had no gene match. Germline V gene lookup returns CDR1 SGHRS and CDR2 YFSETQ. The DNA for the CDR3 is TGCGCCAGCCACAACCCTTACAGGGGGAGATGGGGTGGCTACACCTTC. It is translated as CASHNPYRGRWGGYTF.

The rearrangement joins TRBV6-2 or TRBV6-3 to TRBJ2-1, with 11 bases identical to TRBD2. The CDR3 runs 16 residues. The V gene end was trimmed by 5 bases and the J gene end by 2 bases; junction bases not matched to a gene: 5. Germline loops: CDR1 MNHEY, CDR2 SVGEGT. CDR3: CASSGASGRTYNEQFF. CDR3 in DNA: TGTGCCAGCAGTGGTGCTAGCGGGAGGACCTACAATGAGCAGTTCTTC.